This TCR beta chain stems from a study of T cell responses to AZD1222 COVID-19 vaccine (dated by TCRdb to the early 2020s). Notes on the research overall: Because spike-specific TCR depth and breadth did not differ between the two schedules, AZD1222 recipients who got a second dose at roughly 4 weeks were pooled with those who got a second dose at roughly 12 weeks. Enrollment into the trials was organized by age into subgroups of 18-55, 56-69 and 70-plus years, and those subgroups contained roughly 160, 29 and 62 TCR-sequenced participants, respectively. TCR sequencing was performed for 233 trial participants, of whom about 200 were given two doses of AZD1222 and 26 were given two doses of MenACWY control vaccine. General findings and caveats noted by the study authors: Vaccine-associated CD4 TCRs spanned the whole spike protein, with dominant responses in regions 160-218 and 743-854. Reportedly, almost half of the unique spike-specific TCRs recognized epitopes lying outside the regions that are mutated in the B.1.351 and B.1.1.7 variants. In the small 56-69-year group, the increase in depth fell short of significance, most likely because of low power. Participants were mostly white British and included more females than males, and it was suggested by the authors that clonal diversity may have been underestimated. Conclusions about previously exposed vaccinees are limited, since just five or six AZD1222 recipients were seropositive for SARS-CoV-2 at baseline. After two AZD1222 doses, spike-specific TCR breadth and depth were significantly higher than at day 0 and than in MenACWY recipients. No day 14 peak-response samples were available, so repertoires were characterized only after the peak T cell response.

Reading the label with the study, this specimen's time point is: baseline before first vaccination. Samples from vaccinated people were obtained from the UK trials COV001 and COV002, which included a single-blind randomized controlled phase 2/3 trial of AZD1222 (ChAdOx1 nCoV-19) in healthy adults. Trial participant PBMC samples were collected at day 0 and day 28 after the second dose for TCRbeta chain sequencing. Taken from the germline V gene (reference sequence), the CDR1 and CDR2 loops are DFQATT and SNEGSKA. The V end gives up 3 bases and the J end 1 base, leaving 6 bases in the junction not matched to a gene. The CDR3 holds 16 amino acids from the cysteine to the phenylalanine. The only DNA kept is the CDR3, 48 bases in frame from the first base. About this clone itself: The antigen this receptor binds is unknown. Per-base quality was not reported, and no clone a single base away is much larger than it.

The CDR3 regions of human TCRbeta chains were subjected to immunosequencing. In the source study's methods: Repertoire TCRs were matched against a reference library of SARS-CoV-2-specific TCRs generated with the MIRA antigen-specificity platform. Breadth was defined as the fraction of unique TCRs that were SARS-CoV-2-associated, and depth was defined as the fraction of total T cells that were SARS-CoV-2-associated. Using the MIRA data, every spike-specific TCR was mapped to the spike region that the TCR reacted to and assigned to either a CD4 or a CD8 class. Log10-transformed breadth and depth values were compared by one-way ANOVA with Sidak's multiple comparisons tests. Not all clones reach the TCRdb copy of this immuneACCESS table, which keeps in-frame sequences only. Checked studies attribute under half of the gap to unresolved V genes and leave the rest unexplained. The DNA was the basis for D and trimming; V, J and clone size are from that table. The sample yields 75,000 to 85,000 clones; around 87% were counted once. Of the sample, roughly a quarter is held by the ten largest clones.

Sequenced material: peripheral blood, taken on day 0 of AZD1222 vaccination. The sequence came from an adult in good health. The chain is encoded by TRBV20-1 joined to TRBJ2-2, and 9 bases in between align with TRBD2. The encoded CDR3 is CSASGASGKNTGELFF. The nucleotide sequence is given as TGCAGTGCTAGTGGGGCTAGCGGGAAGAACACCGGGGAGCTGTTTTTT.